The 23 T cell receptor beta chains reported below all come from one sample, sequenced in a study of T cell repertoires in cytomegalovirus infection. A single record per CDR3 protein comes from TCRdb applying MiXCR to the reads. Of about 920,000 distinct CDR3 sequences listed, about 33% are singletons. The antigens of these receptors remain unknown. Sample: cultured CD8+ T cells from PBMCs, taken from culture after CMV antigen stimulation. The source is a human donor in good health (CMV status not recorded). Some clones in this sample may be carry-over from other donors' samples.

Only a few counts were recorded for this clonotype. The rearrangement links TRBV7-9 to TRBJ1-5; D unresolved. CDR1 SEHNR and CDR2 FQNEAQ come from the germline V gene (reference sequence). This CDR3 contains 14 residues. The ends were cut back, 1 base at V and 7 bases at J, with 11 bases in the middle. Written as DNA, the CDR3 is TGTGCCAGCAGCTTAGACGGGGTCGGGCAGCCCCAGCATTTT. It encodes CASSLDGVGQPQHF. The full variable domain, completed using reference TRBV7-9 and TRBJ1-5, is DTGVSQNPRHKITKRGQNVTFRCDPISEHNRLYWYRQTLGQGPEFLTYFQNEAQLEKSRLLSDRFSAERPKGSFSTLEIQRTEQGDSAMYLCASSLDGVGQPQHFGDGTRLSIL.

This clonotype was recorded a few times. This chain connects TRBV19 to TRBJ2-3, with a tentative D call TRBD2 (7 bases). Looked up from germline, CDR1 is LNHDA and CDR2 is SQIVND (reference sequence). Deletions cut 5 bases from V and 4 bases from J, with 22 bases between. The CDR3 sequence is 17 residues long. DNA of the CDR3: TGTGCCAGTAGTGTGCCCTATTTGGCGGGGGCGTCAGATACGCAGTATTTT. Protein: CASSVPYLAGASDTQYF.

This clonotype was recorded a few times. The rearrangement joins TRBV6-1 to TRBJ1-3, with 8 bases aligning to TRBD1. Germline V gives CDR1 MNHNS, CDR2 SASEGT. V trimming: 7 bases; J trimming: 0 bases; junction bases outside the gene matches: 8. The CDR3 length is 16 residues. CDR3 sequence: CASTDRGAYSGNTIYF. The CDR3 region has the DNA TGTGCCAGCACCGACAGGGGCGCCTACTCTGGAAACACCATATATTTT.

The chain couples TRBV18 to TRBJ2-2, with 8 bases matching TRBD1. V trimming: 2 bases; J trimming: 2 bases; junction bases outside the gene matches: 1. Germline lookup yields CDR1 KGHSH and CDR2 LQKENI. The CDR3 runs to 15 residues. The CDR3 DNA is TGTGCCAGCTCACCAACAGGGGGAAACACCGGGGAGCTGTTTTTT. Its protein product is CASSPTGGNTGELFF.

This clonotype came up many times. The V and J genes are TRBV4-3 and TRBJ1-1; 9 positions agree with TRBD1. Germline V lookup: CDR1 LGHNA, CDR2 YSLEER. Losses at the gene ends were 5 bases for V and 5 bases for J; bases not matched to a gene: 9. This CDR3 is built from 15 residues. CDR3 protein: CASSTRTGDRTEAFF. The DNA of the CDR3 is TGCGCCAGCAGCACCCGGACAGGGGATAGGACTGAAGCTTTCTTT.

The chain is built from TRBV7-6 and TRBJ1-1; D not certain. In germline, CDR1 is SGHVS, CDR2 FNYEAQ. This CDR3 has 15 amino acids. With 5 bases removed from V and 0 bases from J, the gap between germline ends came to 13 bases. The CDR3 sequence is CASSPRGPVNTEAFF. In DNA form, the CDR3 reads TGTGCCAGCAGCCCCCGAGGGCCAGTGAACACTGAAGCTTTCTTT.

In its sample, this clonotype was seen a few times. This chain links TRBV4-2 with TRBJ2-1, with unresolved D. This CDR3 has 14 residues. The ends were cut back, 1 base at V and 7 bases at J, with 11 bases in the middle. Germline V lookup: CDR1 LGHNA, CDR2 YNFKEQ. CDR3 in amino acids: CASSQARSLNEQFF. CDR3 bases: TGTGCCAGCAGCCAAGCCCGGAGCTTGAATGAGCAGTTCTTC.

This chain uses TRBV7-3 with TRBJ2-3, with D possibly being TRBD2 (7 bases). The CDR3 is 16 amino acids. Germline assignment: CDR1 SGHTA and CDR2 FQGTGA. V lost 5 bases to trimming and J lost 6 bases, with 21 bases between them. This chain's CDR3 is CASSPSGGGPGDTQYF. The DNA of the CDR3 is TGTGCCAGCAGCCCCTCTGGGGGGGGGCCTGGGGATACGCAGTATTTT. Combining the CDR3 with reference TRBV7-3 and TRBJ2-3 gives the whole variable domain GAGVSQTPSNKVTEKGKYVELRCDPISGHTALYWYRQSLGQGPEFLIYFQGTGAADDSGLPNDRFFAVRPEGSVSTLKIQRTERGDSAVYLCASSPSGGGPGDTQYFGPGTRLTVL.

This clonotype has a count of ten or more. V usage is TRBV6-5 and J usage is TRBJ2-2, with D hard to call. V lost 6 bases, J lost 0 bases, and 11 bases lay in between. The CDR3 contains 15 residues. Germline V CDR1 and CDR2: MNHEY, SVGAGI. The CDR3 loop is CASSLDLPNTGELFF. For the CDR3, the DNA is TGTGCCAGCAGCCTCGATTTACCGAACACCGGGGAGCTGTTTTTT.

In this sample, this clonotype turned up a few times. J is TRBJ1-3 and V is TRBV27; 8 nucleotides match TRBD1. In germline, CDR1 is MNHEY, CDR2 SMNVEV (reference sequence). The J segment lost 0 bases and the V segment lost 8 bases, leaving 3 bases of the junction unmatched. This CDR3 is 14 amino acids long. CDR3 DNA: TGTGCCAGCGGACAGGGTTCCTCTGGAAACACCATATATTTT. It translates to CASGQGSSGNTIYF.

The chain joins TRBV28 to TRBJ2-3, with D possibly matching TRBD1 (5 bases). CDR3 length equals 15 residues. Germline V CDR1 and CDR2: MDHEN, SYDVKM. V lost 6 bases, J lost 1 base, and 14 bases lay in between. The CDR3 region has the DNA TGTGCCAGCAGCCTCGACAGAGTCGGCACAGATACGCAGTATTTT. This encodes CASSLDRVGTDTQYF.

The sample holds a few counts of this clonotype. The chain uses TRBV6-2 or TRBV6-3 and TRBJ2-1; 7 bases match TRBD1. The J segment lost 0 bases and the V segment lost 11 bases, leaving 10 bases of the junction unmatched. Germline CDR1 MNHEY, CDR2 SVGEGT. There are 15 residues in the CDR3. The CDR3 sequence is CASRQGRSSYNEQFF. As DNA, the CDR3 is TGTGCCTCAAGACAGGGCCGCAGCTCCTACAATGAGCAGTTCTTC.

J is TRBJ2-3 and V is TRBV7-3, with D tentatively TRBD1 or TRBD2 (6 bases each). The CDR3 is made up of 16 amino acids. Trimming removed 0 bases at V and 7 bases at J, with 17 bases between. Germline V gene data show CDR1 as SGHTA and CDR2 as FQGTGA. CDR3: CASSLTGVGGLHTQYF. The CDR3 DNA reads TGTGCCAGCAGCTTAACGGGCGTGGGGGGCCTTCATACGCAGTATTTT. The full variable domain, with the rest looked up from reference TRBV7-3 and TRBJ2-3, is GAGVSQTPSNKVTEKGKYVELRCDPISGHTALYWYRQSLGQGPEFLIYFQGTGAADDSGLPNDRFFAVRPEGSVSTLKIQRTERGDSAVYLCASSLTGVGGLHTQYFGPGTRLTVL.

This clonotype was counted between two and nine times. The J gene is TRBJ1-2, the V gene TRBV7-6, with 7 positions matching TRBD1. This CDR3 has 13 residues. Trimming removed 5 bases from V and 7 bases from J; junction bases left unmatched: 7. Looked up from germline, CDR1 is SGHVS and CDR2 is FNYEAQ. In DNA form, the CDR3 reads TGTGCCAGCAGCCCCCGGGCAGGGGGTGGCTACACCTTC. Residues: CASSPRAGGGYTF.

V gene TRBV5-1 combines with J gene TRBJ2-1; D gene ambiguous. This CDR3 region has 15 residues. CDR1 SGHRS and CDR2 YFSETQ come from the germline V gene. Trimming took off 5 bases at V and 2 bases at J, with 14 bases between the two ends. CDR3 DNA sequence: TGCGCCAGCAGGTTTGAGACCGGTACCTACAATGAGCAGTTCTTC. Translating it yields CASRFETGTYNEQFF.

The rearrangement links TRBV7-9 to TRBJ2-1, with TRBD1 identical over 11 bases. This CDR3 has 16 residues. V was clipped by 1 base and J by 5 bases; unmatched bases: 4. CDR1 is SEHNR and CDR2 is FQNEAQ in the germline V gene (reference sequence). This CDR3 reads CASSLVGQGAHNEQFF. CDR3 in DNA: TGTGCCAGCAGCTTAGTTGGACAGGGGGCCCACAATGAGCAGTTCTTC. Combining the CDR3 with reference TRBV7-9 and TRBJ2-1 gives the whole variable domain DTGVSQNPRHKITKRGQNVTFRCDPISEHNRLYWYRQTLGQGPEFLTYFQNEAQLEKSRLLSDRFSAERPKGSFSTLEIQRTEQGDSAMYLCASSLVGQGAHNEQFFGPGTRLTVL.

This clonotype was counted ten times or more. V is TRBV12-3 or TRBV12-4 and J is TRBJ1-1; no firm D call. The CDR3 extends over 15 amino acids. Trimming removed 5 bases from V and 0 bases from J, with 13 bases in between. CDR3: CASSVDPRLNTEAFF. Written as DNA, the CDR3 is TGTGCCAGCAGTGTGGACCCCCGATTGAACACTGAAGCTTTCTTT.

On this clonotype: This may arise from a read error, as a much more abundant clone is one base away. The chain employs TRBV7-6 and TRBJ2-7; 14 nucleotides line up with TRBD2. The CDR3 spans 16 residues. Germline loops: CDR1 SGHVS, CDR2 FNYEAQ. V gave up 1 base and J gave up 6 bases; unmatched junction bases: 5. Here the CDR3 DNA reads TGTGCCAGCAGCTTAGTTGGGACTAGCGGGGGAACCGAGCAGTACTTC. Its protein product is CASSLVGTSGGTEQYF.

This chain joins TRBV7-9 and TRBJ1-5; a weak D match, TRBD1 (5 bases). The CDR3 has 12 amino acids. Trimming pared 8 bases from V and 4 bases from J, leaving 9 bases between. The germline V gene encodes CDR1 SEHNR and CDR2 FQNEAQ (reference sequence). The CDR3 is CASGGGNQPQHF. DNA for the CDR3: TGTGCCAGCGGGGGGGGTAATCAGCCCCAGCATTTT.

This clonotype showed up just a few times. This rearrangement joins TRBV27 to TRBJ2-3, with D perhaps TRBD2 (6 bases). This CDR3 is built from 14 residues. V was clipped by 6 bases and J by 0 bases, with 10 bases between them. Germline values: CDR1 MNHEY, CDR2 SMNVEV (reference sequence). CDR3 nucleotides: TGTGCCAGCAGGGGACTCTCGAGCACAGATACGCAGTATTTT. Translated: CASRGLSSTDTQYF.

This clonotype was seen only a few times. CDR3 sequence (DNA): TGTGCCAGCAGCTTTGCAGCGGGGGGATCCTACAATGAGCAGTTCTTC. This encodes CASSFAAGGSYNEQFF. The chain is built from TRBV11-2 and TRBJ2-1, with 9 bases identical to TRBD2. Looked up from germline, CDR1 is SGHAT and CDR2 is FQNNGV. The CDR3 sequence is 16 residues long. J gave up 1 base and V 3 bases, and 4 bases lay outside the gene matches.

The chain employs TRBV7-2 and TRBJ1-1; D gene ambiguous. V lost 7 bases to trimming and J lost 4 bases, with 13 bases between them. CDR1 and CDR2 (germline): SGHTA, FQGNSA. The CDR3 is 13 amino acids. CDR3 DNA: TGTGCCAGCACCATCCTGTTTTCCACTGAAGCTTTCTTT. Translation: CASTILFSTEAFF.

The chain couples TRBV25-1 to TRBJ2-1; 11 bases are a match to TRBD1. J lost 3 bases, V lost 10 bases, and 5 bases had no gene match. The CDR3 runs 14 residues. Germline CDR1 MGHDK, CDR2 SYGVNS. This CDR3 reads CATTGTGGYNEQFF. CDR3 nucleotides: TGTGCCACCACCGGGACAGGGGGCTACAATGAGCAGTTCTTC.